Following are 19 T cell receptor beta chains from one sample sequenced in a study of identical twins. MiXCR, run by TCRdb on the 5' RACE reads, gives a single entry per CDR3 protein. The sample includes some 900,000 distinct CDR3 sequences, about 12% of them seen just once. The same specimen was also included in a second study, on yellow fever vaccine responses in identical twins.

The sequenced material came from PBMCs. The receptors were sampled from a woman between 18 and 29 years old in good health.

This clonotype has at least ten counts. The gene calls are TRBV15 and TRBJ2-3; 8 nucleotides line up with TRBD2. The CDR3 is 17 amino acids. Germline V gene sequence: CDR1 LNHNV, CDR2 YYDKDF (reference sequence). V dropped 0 bases and J dropped 4; count of bases not matched to a gene: 9. CDR3 coding DNA: TGTGCCACCAGCAGAGATGTCCACGAGCGGGAGTCAGATACGCAGTATTTT. Amino acids: CATSRDVHERESDTQYF.

The rearrangement joins TRBV4-2 to TRBJ2-3; 7 bases agree with TRBD2. Germline V gene sequence: CDR1 LGHNA, CDR2 YNFKEQ. CDR3 length: 19 amino acids. The V segment lost 4 bases and the J segment 3 bases; nucleotides outside the gene matches: 19. This CDR3 is CASSLALFGGSGGTDTQYF. In nucleotides, the CDR3 is TGTGCCAGCAGCCTAGCCCTTTTCGGCGGGAGCGGAGGAACAGATACGCAGTATTTT.

The chain recombines TRBV7-9 with TRBJ2-3; 12 positions agree with TRBD2. The CDR3 totals 17 residues. Per the germline V gene, CDR1 is SEHNR and CDR2 is FQNEAQ (reference sequence). With V trimmed by 5 bases and J by 9 bases, 15 bases remained unmatched. The CDR3 DNA is TGTGCCAGCAGCCGACAACCTAGCGGGGGGGCCGCGGTGACGCAGTATTTT. It is translated as CASSRQPSGGAAVTQYF.

This clonotype was counted ten times or more. The rearrangement links TRBV5-1 to TRBJ2-1; TRBD2 matches 7 bases. The CDR3 is made up of 15 amino acids. Germline CDR1 SGHRS, CDR2 YFSETQ. The J segment lost 4 bases and the V segment lost 0 bases, leaving 4 bases of the junction unmatched. CDR3 residues: CASSLGLADYNEQFF. In nucleotides, the CDR3 is TGCGCCAGCAGCTTGGGTCTAGCGGATTACAATGAGCAGTTCTTC.

The sample holds a few counts of this clonotype. This chain joins TRBV12-3 or TRBV12-4 and TRBJ2-3, with 7 positions matching TRBD2. V gave up 6 bases and J gave up 2 bases; unmatched junction bases: 8. The CDR3 has 15 amino acids. CDR3 loop: CASSLSGIVTDTQYF. CDR3 DNA: TGTGCCAGCAGCTTAAGCGGGATAGTCACAGATACGCAGTATTTT.

This clonotype was seen a handful of times. The chain uses TRBV6-5 and TRBJ1-1, with D uncertain. V lost 4 bases, J lost 10 bases, and 13 bases lay in between. Per the germline V gene, CDR1 is MNHEY and CDR2 is SVGAGI. The CDR3 is made up of 12 amino acids. CDR3 loop: CASSSRMVGAFF. In DNA, the CDR3 is TGTGCCAGCAGTTCCCGTATGGTAGGAGCTTTCTTT.

The chain couples TRBV20-1 to TRBJ2-1; the match to TRBD1 covers 9 bases. This CDR3 is built from 15 residues. V dropped 5 bases and J dropped 9; count of bases not matched to a gene: 14. Germline CDR1 is DFQATT and CDR2 is SNEGSKA (reference sequence). The CDR3 DNA sequence: TGCAGTGCTGTTCAATTCGGGACAGGGATCCTTGAGCAGTTCTTC. Its translation: CSAVQFGTGILEQFF.

This clonotype was found a few times. This rearrangement joins TRBV11-2 to TRBJ2-1, with D perhaps TRBD2 (7 bases). The CDR3 covers 16 residues. The germline V and J ends were trimmed by 5 bases and 3 bases, with 17 bases remaining between them. CDR1 and CDR2 (germline): SGHAT, FQNNGV. CDR3 sequence: CASSPFRGARYNEQFF. The CDR3 coding sequence is TGTGCCAGCAGCCCATTTCGGGGGGCCCGCTACAATGAGCAGTTCTTC.

The chain uses TRBV5-1 and TRBJ2-2; no clear D. Per the germline V gene, CDR1 is SGHRS and CDR2 is YFSETQ. This CDR3 has 13 amino acids. Trimming removed 0 bases at V and 7 bases at J, with 7 bases between. This CDR3 reads CASSLVEDGELFF. CDR3 in DNA: TGCGCCAGCAGCTTGGTAGAGGACGGGGAGCTGTTTTTT. Full variable domain (missing parts from reference TRBV5-1 and TRBJ2-2): KAGVTQTPRYLIKTRGQQVTLSCSPISGHRSVSWYQQTPGQGLQFLFEYFSETQRNKGNFPGRFSGRQFSNSRSEMNVSTLELGDSALYLCASSLVEDGELFFGEGSRLTVL.

This chain joins TRBV19 and TRBJ2-1; 8 bases fit TRBD1. Germline CDR1 reads LNHDA; CDR2 reads SQIVND (reference sequence). With V trimmed by 6 bases and J by 4 bases, 5 bases remained unmatched. This CDR3 region has 14 residues. CDR3 nucleotides: TGTGCCAGTAGGCCGGGACAGGTTTACAATGAGCAGTTCTTC. This encodes CASRPGQVYNEQFF. The full variable domain, rest sourced from reference TRBV19 and TRBJ2-1, is DGGITQSPKYLFRKEGQNVTLSCEQNLNHDAMYWYRQDPGQGLRLIYYSQIVNDFQKGDIAEGYSVSREKKESFPLTVTSAQKNPTAFYLCASRPGQVYNEQFFGPGTRLTVL.

V and J are TRBV7-9 and TRBJ1-4; tentative D call: TRBD1 (6 bases). The CDR3 totals 12 residues. V lost 8 bases and J lost 6, with 10 bases in between. CDR1 SEHNR and CDR2 FQNEAQ come from the germline V gene (reference sequence). The CDR3 nucleotides are TGTGCCAGCGCCAGGGGTGATGAAAAACTGTTTTTT. It translates to CASARGDEKLFF.

The chain is built from TRBV5-1 and TRBJ2-1, with a weak D call TRBD1 (5 bases). Trimming left V 0 bases short and J 3 bases short, with 13 bases between. Germline V lookup: CDR1 SGHRS, CDR2 YFSETQ. The CDR3 covers 16 residues. CDR3 sequence (DNA): TGCGCCAGCAGCTTGGCCTGGCAGGGTATCTACAATGAGCAGTTCTTC. Translated: CASSLAWQGIYNEQFF.

This clonotype has just a few counts. The chain has TRBV5-1 and TRBJ2-7; the D is unclear. CDR1 SGHRS and CDR2 YFSETQ come from the germline V gene. The length of the CDR3 is 14 residues. V was clipped by 0 bases and J by 1 base, with 8 bases between them. Written as DNA, the CDR3 is TGCGCCAGCAGCTTGGAACAAGATTCCTACGAGCAGTACTTC. Protein: CASSLEQDSYEQYF.

V usage is TRBV20-1 and J usage is TRBJ2-3; the D gene is possibly TRBD1 (6 bases). Germline loops: CDR1 DFQATT, CDR2 SNEGSKA (reference sequence). This CDR3 comprises 14 residues. V was trimmed by 6 bases and J by 0 bases, leaving 13 bases between them. The CDR3 DNA follows: TGCAGTGCCATGGACAGCTCTAGCACAGATACGCAGTATTTT. It codes for CSAMDSSSTDTQYF.

This clonotype was observed a handful of times. In nucleotides, the CDR3 is TGCGCCAGCAGCCAAGGGGAGGACCCATATTACGAGCAGTACGTC. Protein: CASSQGEDPYYEQYV. V and J are TRBV4-1 and TRBJ2-7, with a possible D match to TRBD2 (6 bases). The CDR3 spans 15 residues. V was trimmed by 1 base and J by 4 bases, leaving 14 bases between them. CDR1 and CDR2 (germline): MGHRA, YSYEKL.

This clonotype was found a few times. The CDR3 region has the DNA TGTGCCAGCAGTGCGGACAGGGGATACAATGAGCAGTTCTTC. It is translated as CASSADRGYNEQFF. The V call is TRBV6-1, the J call TRBJ2-1, with TRBD1 identical over 9 bases. The CDR3 is 14 residues long. With 4 bases clipped from V and 4 bases from J, the junction kept 2 bases outside the gene matches. CDR1 is MNHNS, CDR2 SASEGT, per germline.

The rearrangement uses TRBV21-1 and TRBJ2-1; no check of the table's D call, TRBD2, against the DNA was made. TRBV21-1 is designated a pseudogene. The CDR3 sequence is 18 residues long. CDR3 region: CASSKSSLEGRGYNEQFF. The CDR3, as DNA: TGTGCCAGCAGCAAATCTTCCCTGGAGGGGAGGGGCTACAATGAGCAGTTCTTC.

The genes are TRBV5-1 and TRBJ2-2; no clear D. Germline loops: CDR1 SGHRS, CDR2 YFSETQ. Trimming removed 7 bases from V and 3 bases from J, with 7 bases in between. The CDR3 covers 12 residues. Written as DNA, the CDR3 is TGCGCCAGCGCGCCAGACACCGGGGAGCTGTTTTTT. Translation: CASAPDTGELFF.

The chain carries TRBV4-1 and TRBJ2-1; 15 nucleotides agree with TRBD2. V lost 3 bases and J lost 8; bases outside the gene matches: 17. CDR1 and CDR2 (germline): MGHRA, YSYEKL. CDR3 length: 20 residues. In DNA, the CDR3 is TGCGCCAGCAGCCATCCATACCCCGGACTAGCGGGAGGGCCATCGGATGAGCAGTTCTTC. This sequence encodes CASSHPYPGLAGGPSDEQFF.